The 14 T cell receptor beta chains below all came from one sample that was sequenced in a study of T cell responses to AZD1222 COVID-19 vaccine. TCRdb's table, derived via immunoSEQ multiplex PCR, lists solely in-frame clones and lacks some. The repertoire holds approximately 96,000 clones, 86% seen once, with 5.6% in the top ten. The material was peripheral blood, obtained 28 days after the second AZD1222 dose. These TCRs come from an adult who received the AZD1222 COVID-19 vaccine.

The chain employs TRBV25-1 and TRBJ2-7; the D gene is possibly TRBD2 (6 bases). This CDR3 has 13 residues. Germline values: CDR1 MGHDK, CDR2 SYGVNS. The V and J ends lost 4 bases and 5 bases respectively, with 12 bases between them. The CDR3 DNA reads TGTGCCAGCAGTGCGGGGGTTCAGGACGAGCAGTACTTC. It codes for CASSAGVQDEQYF.

V and J are TRBV15 and TRBJ2-5; 7 nucleotides align to TRBD2. Unmatched junction bases numbered 2, after V lost 0 bases and J lost 4 bases. This CDR3 is 14 amino acids long. Looked up from germline, CDR1 is LNHNV and CDR2 is YYDKDF (reference sequence). The CDR3 sequence: CATSRDRGGETQYF. For the CDR3, the DNA is TGTGCCACCAGCAGAGATCGCGGGGGAGAGACCCAGTACTTC.

The chain's CDR3 is CASSPLDSNQPQHF. CDR3 DNA: TGTGCCAGCTCACCCCTGGACAGCAATCAGCCCCAGCATTTT. The chain has TRBV18 and TRBJ1-5; no clear D. The V end lost 3 bases, the J end lost 1 base, and 7 bases lay between the germline ends. Per germline, CDR1 KGHSH and CDR2 LQKENI. This CDR3 is 14 amino acids long.

In this sample, this clone turned up once. The chain combines TRBV4-1 with TRBJ2-1, with D tentatively TRBD1 or TRBD2 (5 bases each). V was cut by 3 bases and J by 3 bases, with 9 bases left in between. The CDR3 totals 14 residues. The germline V gene has CDR1 MGHRA and CDR2 YSYEKL. The CDR3 region is CASSHRDLYNEQFF. The CDR3 nucleotides read TGCGCCAGCAGCCACCGGGACCTCTACAATGAGCAGTTCTTC.

The CDR3 reads CASRTPSTDTQYF. The CDR3 DNA reads TGTGCCAGCCGCACACCTAGCACAGATACGCAGTATTTT. This chain connects TRBV6-5 to TRBJ2-3; D ambiguous. This CDR3 is 13 amino acids long. Per the germline V gene, CDR1 is MNHEY and CDR2 is SVGAGI. Trimming shortened V by 8 bases and J by 0 bases, and 9 bases separated the two germline ends.

This chain links TRBV30 with TRBJ1-1; 8 bases map to TRBD1. Germline CDR1 GTSNPN, CDR2 SVGIG (reference sequence). V was pared by 3 bases and J by 1 base, with 10 bases of the junction left unmatched. The CDR3 contains 16 residues. The CDR3 loop reads CAWRRGTGGRNTEAFF. CDR3 bases: TGTGCCTGGAGACGAGGGACAGGTGGAAGGAACACTGAAGCTTTCTTT.

V and J are TRBV7-3 and TRBJ2-1; D is perhaps TRBD1 or TRBD2 (5 bases each). V lost 5 bases to trimming and J lost 0 bases, with 14 bases between them. CDR1 is SGHTA and CDR2 is FQGTGA in the germline V gene. The CDR3 totals 16 residues. The CDR3 spells CASSTRGSSSYNEQFF. The CDR3 bases are TGTGCCAGCAGCACCCGGGGCTCAAGCTCCTACAATGAGCAGTTCTTC.

The sample holds a few counts of this clone. The chain joins TRBV5-1 to TRBJ2-5; the match to TRBD1 covers 11 bases. The V and J ends lost 3 bases and 4 bases, in that order; junction bases with no gene match: 5. The CDR3 totals 15 residues. Germline-derived CDR1 and CDR2 are SGHRS and YFSETQ. The CDR3 DNA follows: TGCGCCAGCAGCTCCCAAGGGACAGGGGGAGAGACCCAGTACTTC. Residues: CASSSQGTGGETQYF.

CDR3 nucleotide sequence: TGTGCCAGCAGTTATAGACCGGGACAGCAAACCTACGAGCAGTACTTC. It is translated as CASSYRPGQQTYEQYF. The V call is TRBV6-6, the J call TRBJ2-7; 7 nucleotides align to TRBD1. Trimming took 3 bases from V and 2 from J; bases not matched to a gene: 10. CDR1 and CDR2 from the germline V gene are MNHNY and SVGAGI (reference sequence). The CDR3 has 16 amino acids.

This rearrangement joins TRBV10-3 to TRBJ1-5; TRBD1 might be the D (6 bases). The germline CDR1 and CDR2 sequences are ENHRY and SYGVKD. This CDR3 has 15 amino acids. Trimming cost V 0 bases and J 5 bases, with 11 bases left between them. CDR3 DNA sequence: TGTGCCATCAGTGAGTCGGGACAAGAAGATCAGCCCCAGCATTTT. Translated: CAISESGQEDQPQHF.

This clone was counted once. This chain joins TRBV10-3 and TRBJ2-7; D could derive from TRBD1 or TRBD2 (6 bases each). V lost 6 bases, J lost 7 bases, and 19 bases lay in between. This CDR3 is 14 amino acids long. CDR1 is ENHRY, CDR2 SYGVKD, per germline. This CDR3 reads CAISPGASRGEQYF. Written as DNA, the CDR3 is TGTGCCATCAGCCCGGGGGCGTCGAGAGGGGAGCAGTACTTC.

V is TRBV5-1 and J is TRBJ2-7, with a possible D match to TRBD2 (6 bases). Germline CDR1 reads SGHRS; CDR2 reads YFSETQ. V lost 3 bases and J lost 4, with 20 bases in between. This CDR3 region has 16 residues. In DNA, the CDR3 is TGCGCCAGCAGCTCCTCCTCGCCCGGGAGAGGGTACGAGCAGTACTTC. Protein product: CASSSSSPGRGYEQYF.

This clone was recorded once. The chain is built from TRBV5-5 and TRBJ2-7; D assignment may be TRBD1 or TRBD2 (6 bases each). CDR1 and CDR2 from the germline V gene are SGHKS and YYEKEE (reference sequence). V was cut by 0 bases and J by 3 bases, with 13 bases left in between. This CDR3 comprises 15 residues. The CDR3 DNA reads TGTGCCAGCAGCTTGGGAGGGGGGACCATCTACGAGCAGTACTTC. Its protein is CASSLGGGTIYEQYF.

This clone was seen at least ten times. V usage is TRBV7-9 and J usage is TRBJ2-1; D remains ambiguous. Trimming pared 1 base from V and 8 bases from J, leaving 9 bases between. The CDR3 is made up of 13 amino acids. Per germline, CDR1 SEHNR and CDR2 FQNEAQ (reference sequence). This CDR3 is CASSLGLNDEQFF. CDR3 coding DNA: TGTGCCAGCAGCTTAGGGCTTAACGATGAGCAGTTCTTC.